This record covers a single TCR beta chain. This table comes from immunoSEQ multiplex PCR, and its TCRdb copy is limited to in-frame clones, with some not included. The sample records tens of thousands of clones, about 91% being singletons. The sample belongs to a study of cytomegalovirus exposure and HLA in healthy donors. Trimming took 8 bases from V and 5 from J, leaving 30 bases between them. The CDR3 is 18 amino acids. CDR1 and CDR2 (germline): LNHDA, SQIVND (reference sequence). The chain uses TRBV19 and TRBJ1-2; a possible D gene is TRBD1 (5 bases). This sequence originates from a woman aged 30 to 39 in good health and CMV-seronegative. The sample taken for sequencing was PBMCs. The CDR3 DNA reads as TGTGCCAGTTCCAGGATCGAGGCGGGGGAGCGTACGAGGTATGGCTACACCTTC. The encoded protein is CASSRIEAGERTRYGYTF.